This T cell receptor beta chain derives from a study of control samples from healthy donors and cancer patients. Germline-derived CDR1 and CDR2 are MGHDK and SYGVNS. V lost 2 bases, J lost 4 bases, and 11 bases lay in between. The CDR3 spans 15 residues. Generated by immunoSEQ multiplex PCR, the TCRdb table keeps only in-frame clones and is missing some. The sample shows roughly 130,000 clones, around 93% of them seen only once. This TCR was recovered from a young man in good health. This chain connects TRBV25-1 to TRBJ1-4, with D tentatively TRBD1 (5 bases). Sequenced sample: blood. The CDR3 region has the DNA TGTGCCAGCAGTGAAGGGGGGTCTATTAATGAAAAACTGTTTTTT. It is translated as CASSEGGSINEKLFF.